These 10 T cell receptor beta chains were sequenced from one sample in a study of T cell responses to AZD1222 COVID-19 vaccine. The method was immunoSEQ multiplex PCR; TCRdb's version includes in-frame clones alone and lacks a portion of them. The sample includes some 130,000 clones, just over 90% seen only once; the top ten take around 0.99%. The material sequenced was peripheral blood, taken 28 days after the second AZD1222 dose. These receptors all stem from an adult who received the AZD1222 COVID-19 vaccine.

This clone was counted a single time. The V gene is TRBV6-5, the J gene TRBJ2-1; 9 bases agree with TRBD2. Trimming at V came to 4 bases and at J to 8 bases, leaving 3 bases not matched to a gene. Germline CDR1 is MNHEY and CDR2 is SVGAGI. This CDR3 is 13 amino acids long. CDR3 loop: CASSSSGRHEQFF. The CDR3 DNA is TGTGCCAGCAGTTCCAGCGGGAGGCATGAGCAGTTCTTC.

The chain is built from TRBV5-5 and TRBJ2-5; 8 bases map to TRBD1. The germline gives CDR1 SGHKS, CDR2 YYEKEE (reference sequence). Trimming removed 4 bases from V and 5 bases from J; junction bases left unmatched: 13. The CDR3 runs to 16 residues. Written as DNA, the CDR3 is TGTGCCAGCAGCCACCGGAGACAGGGGATGAGGGAGACCCAGTACTTC. It codes for CASSHRRQGMRETQYF.

The rearrangement links TRBV30 to TRBJ2-7, with D unresolved. Germline CDR1 reads GTSNPN; CDR2 reads SVGIG (reference sequence). This CDR3 comprises 12 residues. The V end was cut by 3 bases, the J end by 5 bases, with 11 bases between. This CDR3 reads CAWSRRPHEQYF. The CDR3 region has the DNA TGTGCCTGGAGCCGTCGGCCCCACGAGCAGTACTTC.

The table lists this clone with a count of one. The chain carries TRBV6-6 and TRBJ1-1; D call uncertain. Germline loops: CDR1 MNHNY, CDR2 SVGAGI (reference sequence). The CDR3 has 16 amino acids. Trimming took off 2 bases at V and 2 bases at J, with 15 bases between the two ends. This CDR3 is CASSYASRAPNTEAFF. CDR3 nucleotides: TGTGCCAGCAGTTACGCGTCAAGGGCCCCAAACACTGAAGCTTTCTTT.

The chain links TRBV2 to TRBJ1-2; D uncertain. The V gene lost 2 bases and the J gene lost 3 bases, with 7 bases spanning the gap. CDR3 length: 13 residues. The germline CDR1 and CDR2 sequences are SNHLY and FYNNEI. CDR3 amino acids: CASSELGHYGYTF. CDR3 DNA: TGTGCCAGCAGTGAATTGGGCCACTATGGCTACACCTTC. Combining the CDR3 with reference TRBV2 and TRBJ1-2 gives the whole variable domain EPEVTQTPSHQVTQMGQEVILRCVPISNHLYFYWYRQILGQKVEFLVSFYNNEISEKSEIFDDQFSVERPDGSNFTLKIRSTKLEDSAMYFCASSELGHYGYTFGSGTRLTVV.

The rearrangement uses TRBV3-1 (or the pseudogene TRBV3-2) and TRBJ2-1; 14 bases agree with TRBD2. With V trimmed by 1 base and J by 7 bases, 0 bases remained unmatched. CDR1 and CDR2 (germline): LGHDT, YNNKEL (reference sequence). This CDR3 contains 15 residues. The CDR3 nucleotides are TGTGCCAGCAGCCAAGGGACTAGCGGGAGGAATGAGCAGTTCTTC. Translating it yields CASSQGTSGRNEQFF.

V usage is TRBV5-4 and J usage is TRBJ2-1, with 7 bases matching TRBD2. V was clipped by 1 base and J by 0 bases; unmatched bases: 10. The CDR3 is 18 amino acids. Germline V gives CDR1 SGHNT, CDR2 YYREEE (reference sequence). CDR3 protein: CASSLLLTAGSSYNEQFF. The DNA of the CDR3 is TGTGCCAGCAGCTTGTTGCTGACAGCGGGAAGCTCCTACAATGAGCAGTTCTTC.

The chain joins TRBV6-6 to TRBJ1-4, with 8 bases that match TRBD1. CDR3 length equals 13 residues. V shed 8 bases and J 4 bases; nucleotides not matched to a gene: 3. Germline lookup yields CDR1 MNHNY and CDR2 SVGAGI (reference sequence). The CDR3 is CASDRGRNEKLFF. As DNA, the CDR3 is TGTGCCAGCGACAGGGGCCGTAATGAAAAACTGTTTTTT.

The CDR3 loop is CASSPRESLGANVLTF. The CDR3 DNA sequence: TGTGCCAGCAGCCCCAGGGAGTCTCTGGGGGCCAACGTCCTGACTTTC. The genes are TRBV7-8 and TRBJ2-6; D may be TRBD1 or TRBD2 (5 bases each). CDR3 length: 16 amino acids. V dropped 5 bases and J dropped 4 bases, with 15 bases sitting between them. Looked up from germline, CDR1 is SGHVS and CDR2 is FQNEAQ.

The CDR3 is CASSYSTVGLVTQYF. DNA of the CDR3: TGTGCCAGCAGTTACTCGACTGTAGGGCTAGTGACCCAGTACTTC. The chain recombines TRBV6-5 with TRBJ2-5; D not resolved. Trimming shortened V by 0 bases and J by 7 bases, and 15 bases separated the two germline ends. The CDR3 totals 15 residues. The germline CDR1 and CDR2 sequences are MNHEY and SVGAGI.